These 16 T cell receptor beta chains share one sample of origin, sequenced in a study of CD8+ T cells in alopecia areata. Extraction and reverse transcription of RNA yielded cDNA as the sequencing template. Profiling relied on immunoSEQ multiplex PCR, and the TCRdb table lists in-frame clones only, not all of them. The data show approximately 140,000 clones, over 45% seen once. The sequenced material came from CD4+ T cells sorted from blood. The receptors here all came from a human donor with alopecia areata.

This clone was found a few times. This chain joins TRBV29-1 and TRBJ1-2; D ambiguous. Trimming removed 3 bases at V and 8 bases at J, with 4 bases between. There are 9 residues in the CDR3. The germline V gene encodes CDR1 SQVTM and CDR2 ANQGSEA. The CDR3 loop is CSVEVGYTF. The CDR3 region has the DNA TGCAGCGTTGAGGTGGGCTACACCTTC.

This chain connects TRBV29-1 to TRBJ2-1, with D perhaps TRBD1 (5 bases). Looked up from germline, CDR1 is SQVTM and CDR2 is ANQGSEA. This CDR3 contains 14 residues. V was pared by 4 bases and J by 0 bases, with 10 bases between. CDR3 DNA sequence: TGCAGCGTTGGGACACACCGCTCCTACAATGAGCAGTTCTTC. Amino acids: CSVGTHRSYNEQFF.

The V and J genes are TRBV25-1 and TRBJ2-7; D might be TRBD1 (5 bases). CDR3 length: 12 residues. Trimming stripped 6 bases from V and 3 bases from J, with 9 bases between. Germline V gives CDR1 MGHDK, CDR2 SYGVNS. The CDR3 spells CASSDRFYEQYF. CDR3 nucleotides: TGTGCCAGCAGCGACAGATTCTACGAGCAGTACTTC.

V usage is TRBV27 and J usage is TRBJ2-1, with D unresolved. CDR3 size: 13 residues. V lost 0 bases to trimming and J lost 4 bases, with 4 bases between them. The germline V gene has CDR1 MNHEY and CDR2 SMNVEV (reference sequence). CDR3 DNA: TGTGCCAGCAGTTTATCGTTATACAATGAGCAGTTCTTC. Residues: CASSLSLYNEQFF.

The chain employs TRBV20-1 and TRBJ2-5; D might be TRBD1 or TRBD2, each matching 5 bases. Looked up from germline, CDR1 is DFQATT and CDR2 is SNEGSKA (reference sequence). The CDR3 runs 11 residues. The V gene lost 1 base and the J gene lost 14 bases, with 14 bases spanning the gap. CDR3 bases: TGCAGTGCTAGAGTTTCGGGGCGTCAATACTTC. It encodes CSARVSGRQYF.

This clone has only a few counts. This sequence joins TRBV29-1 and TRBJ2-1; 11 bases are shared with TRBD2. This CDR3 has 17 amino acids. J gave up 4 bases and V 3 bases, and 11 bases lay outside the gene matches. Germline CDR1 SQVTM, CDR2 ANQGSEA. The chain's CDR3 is CSVELAGGPFLYNEQFF. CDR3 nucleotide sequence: TGCAGCGTTGAGTTAGCGGGAGGGCCGTTTCTTTACAATGAGCAGTTCTTC.

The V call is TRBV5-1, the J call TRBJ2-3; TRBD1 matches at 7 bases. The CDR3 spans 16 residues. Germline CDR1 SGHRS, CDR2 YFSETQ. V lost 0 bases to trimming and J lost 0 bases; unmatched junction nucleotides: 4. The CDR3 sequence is CASSLAVTGSTDTQYF. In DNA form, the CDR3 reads TGCGCCAGCAGCTTGGCCGTGACAGGGAGCACAGATACGCAGTATTTT.

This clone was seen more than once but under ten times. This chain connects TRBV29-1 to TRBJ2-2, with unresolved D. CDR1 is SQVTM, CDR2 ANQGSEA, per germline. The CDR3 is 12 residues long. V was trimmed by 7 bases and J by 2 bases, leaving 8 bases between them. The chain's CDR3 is CSGKYNTGELFF. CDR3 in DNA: TGCAGCGGCAAGTATAACACCGGGGAGCTGTTTTTT.

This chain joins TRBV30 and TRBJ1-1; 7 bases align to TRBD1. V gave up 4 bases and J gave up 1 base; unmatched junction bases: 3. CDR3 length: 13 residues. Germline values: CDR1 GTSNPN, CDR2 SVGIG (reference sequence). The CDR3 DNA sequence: TGTGCCTGGACCGGGACAGCGAACACTGAAGCTTTCTTT. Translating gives CAWTGTANTEAFF.

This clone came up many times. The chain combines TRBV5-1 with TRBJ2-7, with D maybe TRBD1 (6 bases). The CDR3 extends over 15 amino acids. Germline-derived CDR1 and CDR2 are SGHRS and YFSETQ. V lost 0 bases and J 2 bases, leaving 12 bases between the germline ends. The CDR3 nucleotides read TGCGCCAGCAGCTTGGAGCCCAGGGGCCCCTACGAGCAGTACTTC. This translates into CASSLEPRGPYEQYF.

CDR3 region: CASSLLDGTQYF. CDR3 DNA sequence: TGCGCCAGCAGCTTGTTGGATGGGACCCAGTACTTC. The chain carries TRBV5-1 and TRBJ2-5; D unresolved. The CDR3 runs 12 residues. The V gene's germline CDR1 is SGHRS and CDR2 YFSETQ. With 1 base removed from V and 7 bases from J, the gap between germline ends came to 8 bases.

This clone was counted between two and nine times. The CDR3 loop is CASSGAGAGQTYEQYF. The CDR3 nucleotides are TGTGCCAGCAGTGGGGCCGGAGCGGGACAGACCTACGAGCAGTACTTC. The chain employs TRBV28 and TRBJ2-7; D tentatively reads TRBD1 or TRBD2 (7 bases each). V gave up 5 bases and J gave up 2 bases, with 19 bases separating them. This CDR3 comprises 16 residues. Germline CDR1 MDHEN, CDR2 SYDVKM.

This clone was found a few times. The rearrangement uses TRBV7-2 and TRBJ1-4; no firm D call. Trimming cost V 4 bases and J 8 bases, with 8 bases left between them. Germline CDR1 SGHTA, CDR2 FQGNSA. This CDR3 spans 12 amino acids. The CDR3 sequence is CASSSSGEKLFF. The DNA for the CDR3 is TGTGCCAGCAGCTCCTCGGGCGAAAAACTGTTTTTT.

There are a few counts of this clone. This CDR3 reads CASSLAFPASGELFF. The CDR3 DNA is TGCGCCAGCAGCTTGGCGTTTCCGGCTTCGGGGGAGCTGTTTTTT. The chain combines TRBV5-1 with TRBJ2-2; D unresolved. The CDR3 length is 15 residues. CDR1 and CDR2 (germline): SGHRS, YFSETQ. Trimming took 0 bases from V and 8 from J, leaving 14 bases between them.

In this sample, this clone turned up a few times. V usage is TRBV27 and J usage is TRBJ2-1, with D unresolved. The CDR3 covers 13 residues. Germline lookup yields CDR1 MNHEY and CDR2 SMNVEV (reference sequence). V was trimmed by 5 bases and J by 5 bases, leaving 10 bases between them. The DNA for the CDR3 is TGTGCCAGCAGTCCCAACCGGAACAATGAGCAGTTCTTC. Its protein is CASSPNRNNEQFF.

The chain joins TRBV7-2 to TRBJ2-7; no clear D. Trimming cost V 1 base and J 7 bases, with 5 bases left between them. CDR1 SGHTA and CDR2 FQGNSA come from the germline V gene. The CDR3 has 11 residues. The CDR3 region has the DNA TGTGCCAGCAGCTTAGTCTCTGAGCAGTACTTC. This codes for CASSLVSEQYF. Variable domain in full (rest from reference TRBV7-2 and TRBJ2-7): GAGVSQSPSNKVTEKGKDVELRCDPISGHTALYWYRQSLGQGLEFLIYFQGNSAPDKSGLPSDRFSAERTGGSVSTLTIQRTQQEDSAVYLCASSLVSEQYFGPGTRLTVT.